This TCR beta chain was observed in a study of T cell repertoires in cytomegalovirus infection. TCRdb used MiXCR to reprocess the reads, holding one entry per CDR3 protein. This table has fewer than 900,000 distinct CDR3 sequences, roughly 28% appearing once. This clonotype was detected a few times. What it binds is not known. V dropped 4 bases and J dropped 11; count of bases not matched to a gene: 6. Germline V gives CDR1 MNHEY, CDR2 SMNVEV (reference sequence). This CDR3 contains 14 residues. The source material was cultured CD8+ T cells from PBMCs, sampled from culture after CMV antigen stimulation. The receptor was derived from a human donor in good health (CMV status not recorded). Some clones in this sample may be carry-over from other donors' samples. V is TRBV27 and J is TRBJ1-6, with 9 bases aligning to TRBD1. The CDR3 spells CASSYGTGKTPLHF. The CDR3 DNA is TGTGCCAGCAGTTATGGGACAGGGAAGACACCCCTCCACTTT.